The 10 T cell receptor beta chains in this list originate from one sample, sequenced in a study of T cell clonality in common variable immunodeficiency. Clones were read by immunoSEQ multiplex PCR, and TCRdb kept only the in-frame ones, dropping some. The profile covers roughly 79,000 clones, none occurring a single time. The sequencing input was peripheral blood mononuclear cells. The origin of the receptors is a person between 18 and 75 years old in good health.

This clone occurred a few times. The sequence runs out 3 residues before the end of the CDR3; the remainder is reconstructed from the germline J gene. The chain couples TRBV7-8 to TRBJ2-7, with a possible D match to TRBD2 (6 bases). The V gene lost 5 bases and the J gene lost 1 base, with 21 bases spanning the gap. Per germline, CDR1 SGHVS and CDR2 FQNEAQ. This CDR3 region has 17 residues. CDR3 bases read: TGTGCCAGCAGCGTATTCCTCCGGGACTCTCTGTCCTACGAG. Protein: CASSVFLRDSLSYE. The entire CDR3 sequence reads CASSVFLRDSLSYEQYF.

This clone occurred a few times. The covered CDR3 bases are TGTGCCAGCAGCCCAGGGGCAGGGGTCAATGAG. Translated, it gives CASSPGAGVNE. The complete CDR3 protein is CASSPGAGVNEQFF. The J gene is TRBJ2-1, the V gene TRBV11-2; maybe TRBD1 (6 bases). The CDR3 end lies 3 residues beyond the end of the read and is filled in from the germline J gene. Germline CDR1 reads SGHAT; CDR2 reads FQNNGV. The CDR3 consists of 14 residues. Deletions cut 5 bases from V and 6 bases from J, with 14 bases between.

In this sample, this clone turned up many times. Incomplete CDR3 DNA: TGTGCCTGGAGTAGCGGGAACTACGAG. As protein: CAWSSGNYE. The full CDR3 reads CAWSSGNYEQYF. V is TRBV30 and J is TRBJ2-7; 7 bases agree with TRBD2. Sequencing ends 3 residues short of the CDR3 end; the germline J gene provides the rest. J was trimmed by 3 bases and V by 2 bases; bases with no gene match: 1. The CDR3 is made up of 12 amino acids. Germline assignment: CDR1 GTSNPN and CDR2 SVGIG (reference sequence). Variable domain in full (rest from reference TRBV30 and TRBJ2-7): SQTIHQWPATLVQPVGSPLSLECTVEGTSNPNLYWYRQAAGRGLQLLFYSVGIGQISSEVPQNLSASRPQDRQFILSSKKLLLSDSGFYLCAWSSGNYEQYFGPGTRLTVT.

This clone was observed many times. The CDR3 goes on 3 residues after the read ends, and that part is filled in from the germline J gene. The V call is TRBV5-4, the J call TRBJ2-3, with D perhaps matching TRBD2 (6 bases). Trimming left V 5 bases short and J 5 bases short, with 9 bases between. Germline V gene sequence: CDR1 SGHNT, CDR2 YYREEE (reference sequence). The CDR3 contains 12 residues. Here the CDR3 reads CASRDYVDTQYF. CDR3 bases read: TGTGCCAGCAGGGACTACGTAGATACG.

At least ten counts were recorded for this clone. The missing CDR3 end, 3 residues past where the read stops, is filled in from the germline J gene. The rearrangement uses TRBV7-3 and TRBJ2-3, with 8 bases aligning to TRBD2. CDR3 length: 16 residues. The V and J ends lost 5 bases and 5 bases, in that order; junction bases with no gene match: 12. From germline, CDR1 is SGHTA and CDR2 FQGTGA. The CDR3 reads CASSTGGGLGRDTQYF. The CDR3 DNA, read in part, is TGTGCCAGCAGCACCGGGGGGGGTTTAGGGAGAGATACG.

This clone was observed many times. Read sequence stops 3 residues before the CDR3 end, and the germline J gene provides the missing end. The chain couples TRBV5-1 to TRBJ1-2, with unresolved D. Per the germline V gene, CDR1 is SGHRS and CDR2 is YFSETQ. The CDR3 extends over 12 amino acids. Trimming took off 4 bases at V and 6 bases at J, with 10 bases between the two ends. CDR3 sequence: CASSPTADGYTF. The part of the CDR3 DNA that was read is TGCGCCAGCAGCCCCACGGCGGATGGC.

In this sample, this clone turned up many times. CDR3 DNA, as far as it was read: TGTGCCACCAGTCTGGGACAGGGGTGGAGGGGCAATCAGCCC. It yields the protein CATSLGQGWRGNQP. Given in full, the CDR3 is CATSLGQGWRGNQPQHF. The V gene is TRBV15, the J gene TRBJ1-5; TRBD1 agrees at 10 bases. The read gets to within 3 residues of the CDR3 end, and the germline J gene fills in the rest. CDR3 size: 17 residues. From germline, CDR1 is LNHNV and CDR2 YYDKDF (reference sequence). With V trimmed by 6 bases and J by 2 bases, 10 bases remained unmatched.

This clone showed up many times. Read coverage stops 3 residues before the CDR3 terminus; the germline J gene supplies the remainder. This chain joins TRBV5-1 and TRBJ2-3; D gene ambiguous. CDR3 length: 15 residues. CDR1 is SGHRS, CDR2 YFSETQ, per germline. V gave up 0 bases and J gave up 0 bases, with 8 bases separating them. CDR3 amino acids: CASSLAVVSTDTQYF. The DNA read from the CDR3 is TGCGCCAGCAGCTTGGCCGTCGTCAGCACAGATACG.

Many counts were recorded for this clone. The CDR3 goes on 3 residues after the read ends, and that part is filled in from the germline J gene. The chain recombines TRBV7-9 with TRBJ2-5; 12 nucleotides match TRBD2. The germline CDR1 and CDR2 sequences are SEHNR and FQNEAQ (reference sequence). With 5 bases clipped from V and 1 base from J, the junction kept 2 bases outside the gene matches. The CDR3 has 15 amino acids. The CDR3 sequence is CASSRTSGIQETQYF. CDR3 DNA, as far as it was read: TGTGCCAGCAGCAGGACTAGCGGGATCCAAGAGACC.

This clone was observed at least ten times. Compared with germline, one end of the junction differs, possibly owing to a read error. Sequencing ends 3 residues short of the CDR3 end; the germline J gene provides the rest. This chain connects TRBV4-2 to TRBJ2-7; TRBD2 agrees at 9 bases. This CDR3 has 15 residues. Per germline, CDR1 LGHNA and CDR2 YNFKEQ. The sequenced CDR3 bases are TGCGCCAGCAGCCGAGGTAGCGGGAGTTCACTCGAG. It is translated as CASSRGSGSSLE. The entire CDR3 is CASSRGSGSSLEQYF.